The T cell receptor (beta chain) under discussion was sequenced for a study of cytomegalovirus exposure and HLA in healthy donors. Study-wide findings and caveats: In an earlier analysis, in some 540 donors, most V segments appeared productive either ~87% or ~30% of the time. Common viral pathogens were later found to be apparently linked to several of the most significant clusters.

Trimming at V came to 4 bases and at J to 5 bases, leaving 10 bases not matched to a gene. The length of the CDR3 is 15 residues. Per the germline V gene, CDR1 is SGHRS and CDR2 is YFSETQ. This clone has more than one count but fewer than ten. Its target is not known. In the PCR, 60 Vbeta and 13 Jbeta primers were used. Sequencing used immunoSEQ multiplex PCR; TCRdb keeps in-frame clones, though not all of them. Among some 140,000 clones listed, about 61% were seen once. The sequenced material came from PBMCs. The rearrangement uses TRBV5-1 and TRBJ2-5; TRBD1 agrees at 8 bases. The TCR sequence derives from a woman between 35 and 50 years old in good health and CMV-seronegative. DNA for the CDR3: TGCGCCAGCAGCATTCCGCAGGGGGCGGGGGAGACCCAGTACTTC. Its protein is CASSIPQGAGETQYF.